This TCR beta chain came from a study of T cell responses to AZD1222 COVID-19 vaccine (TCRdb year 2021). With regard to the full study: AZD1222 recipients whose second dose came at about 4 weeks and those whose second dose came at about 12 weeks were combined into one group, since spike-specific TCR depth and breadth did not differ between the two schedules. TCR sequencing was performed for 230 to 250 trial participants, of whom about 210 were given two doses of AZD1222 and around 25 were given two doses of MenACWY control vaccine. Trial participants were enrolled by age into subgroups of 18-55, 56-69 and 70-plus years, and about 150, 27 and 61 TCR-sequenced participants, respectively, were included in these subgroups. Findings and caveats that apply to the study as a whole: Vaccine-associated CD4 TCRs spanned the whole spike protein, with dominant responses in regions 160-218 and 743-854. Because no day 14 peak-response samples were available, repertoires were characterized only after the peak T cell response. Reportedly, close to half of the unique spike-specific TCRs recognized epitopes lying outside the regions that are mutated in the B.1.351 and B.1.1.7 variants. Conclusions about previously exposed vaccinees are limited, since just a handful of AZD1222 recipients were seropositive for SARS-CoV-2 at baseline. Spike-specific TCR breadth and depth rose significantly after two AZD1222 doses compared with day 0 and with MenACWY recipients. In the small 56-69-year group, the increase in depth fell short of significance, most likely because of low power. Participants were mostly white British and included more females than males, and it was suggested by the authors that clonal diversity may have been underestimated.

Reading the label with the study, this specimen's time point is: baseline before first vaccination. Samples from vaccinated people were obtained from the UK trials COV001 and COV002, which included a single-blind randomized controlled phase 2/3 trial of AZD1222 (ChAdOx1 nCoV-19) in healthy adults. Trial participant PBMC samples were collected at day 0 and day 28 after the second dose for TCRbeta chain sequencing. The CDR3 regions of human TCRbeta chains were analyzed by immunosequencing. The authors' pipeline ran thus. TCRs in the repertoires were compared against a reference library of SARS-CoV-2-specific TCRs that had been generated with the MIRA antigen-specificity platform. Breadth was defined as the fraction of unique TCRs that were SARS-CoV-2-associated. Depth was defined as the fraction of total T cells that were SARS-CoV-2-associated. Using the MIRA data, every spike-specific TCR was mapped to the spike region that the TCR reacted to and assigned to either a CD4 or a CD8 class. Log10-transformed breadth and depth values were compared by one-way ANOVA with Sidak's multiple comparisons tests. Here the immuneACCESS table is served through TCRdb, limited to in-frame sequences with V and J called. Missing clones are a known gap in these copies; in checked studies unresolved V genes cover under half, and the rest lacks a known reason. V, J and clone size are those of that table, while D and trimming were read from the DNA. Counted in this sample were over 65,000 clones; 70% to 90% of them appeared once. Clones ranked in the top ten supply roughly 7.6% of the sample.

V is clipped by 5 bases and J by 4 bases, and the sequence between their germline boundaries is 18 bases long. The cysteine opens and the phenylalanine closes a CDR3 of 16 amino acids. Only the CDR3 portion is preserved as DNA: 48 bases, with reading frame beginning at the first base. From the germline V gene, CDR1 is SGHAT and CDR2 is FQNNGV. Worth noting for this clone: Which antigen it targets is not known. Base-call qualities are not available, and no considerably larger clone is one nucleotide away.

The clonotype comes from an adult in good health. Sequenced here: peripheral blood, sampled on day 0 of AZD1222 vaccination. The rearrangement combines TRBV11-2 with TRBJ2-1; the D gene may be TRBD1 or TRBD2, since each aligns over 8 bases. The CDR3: CASSQGATSAYNEQFF. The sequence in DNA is TGTGCCAGCAGCCAGGGGGCGACTAGCGCTTACAATGAGCAGTTCTTC.